The 16 T cell receptor beta chains in this list originate from one sample, sequenced in a study of blood T cells in healthy people across ages. A second PCR, run for roughly 7 to 12 cycles, used a sample-barcoded 5' primer plus a J-beta primer mix. TCRdb independently ran MiXCR on the 5' RACE reads; one entry per CDR3 protein. The repertoire holds about 320,000 distinct CDR3 sequences, with 25% to 30% as singletons. The sequenced sample was blood. All receptors derive from a woman in her seventies in good health.

This clonotype was observed a few times. The J gene is TRBJ2-5, the V gene TRBV5-1; the D gene is possibly TRBD1 (5 bases). This CDR3 region has 14 residues. V was cut by 2 bases and J by 5 bases, with 13 bases left in between. CDR1 and CDR2 from the germline V gene are SGHRS and YFSETQ. The CDR3 DNA reads TGCGCCAGCAGCTTCCTACAGGACGGGGAGACCCAGTACTTC. Its translation is CASSFLQDGETQYF. The complete variable domain, with remaining parts taken from reference TRBV5-1 and TRBJ2-5, reads KAGVTQTPRYLIKTRGQQVTLSCSPISGHRSVSWYQQTPGQGLQFLFEYFSETQRNKGNFPGRFSGRQFSNSRSEMNVSTLELGDSALYLCASSFLQDGETQYFGPGTRLLVL.

This clonotype showed up just a few times. The rearrangement joins TRBV28 to TRBJ2-7; perhaps TRBD2 as D (7 bases). Trimming took 6 bases from V and 2 from J, leaving 20 bases between them. The CDR3 loop spans 16 amino acids. Germline V gene data show CDR1 as MDHEN and CDR2 as SYDVKM. In nucleotides, the CDR3 is TGTGCCAGCAGCAACCCGCGGGGGCCCGCCACCTACGAGCAGTACTTC. Translation: CASSNPRGPATYEQYF.

The rearrangement joins TRBV6-2 or TRBV6-3 to TRBJ2-1; 8 bases match TRBD2. The closer fit of TRBJ2-7 to the DNA end suggests the J call may be wrong. In germline, CDR1 is MNHEY, CDR2 SVGEGT. The CDR3 totals 14 residues. CDR3 region: CASRAGGDRHEQYF. DNA for the CDR3: TGTGCCAGCAGGGCGGGAGGAGATAGGCACGAGCAGTACTTC.

In this sample, this clonotype turned up once. This chain uses TRBV5-1 with TRBJ2-7, with 13 bases matching TRBD2. After removal of 2 bases from V and 2 bases from J, the junction contained 10 bases not matched to a gene. The CDR3 is made up of 18 amino acids. CDR1 SGHRS and CDR2 YFSETQ come from the germline V gene. The CDR3 is CASSLATLGLAGTYEQYF. CDR3 nucleotide sequence: TGCGCCAGCAGCTTAGCCACTCTGGGACTAGCGGGGACCTACGAGCAGTACTTC. The full variable domain, completed using reference TRBV5-1 and TRBJ2-7, is KAGVTQTPRYLIKTRGQQVTLSCSPISGHRSVSWYQQTPGQGLQFLFEYFSETQRNKGNFPGRFSGRQFSNSRSEMNVSTLELGDSALYLCASSLATLGLAGTYEQYFGPGTRLTVT.

This clonotype was recorded a few times. The chain recombines TRBV28 with TRBJ1-6; D is possibly TRBD1 (6 bases). Germline V gene lookup returns CDR1 MDHEN and CDR2 SYDVKM. This CDR3 contains 15 residues. With 4 bases removed from V and 8 bases from J, the gap between germline ends came to 15 bases. The CDR3 region is CASSSPGAMHSPLHF. The DNA for the CDR3 is TGTGCCAGCAGTTCCCCGGGGGCTATGCATTCACCCCTCCACTTT.

At least ten counts were recorded for this clonotype. The V and J genes are TRBV20-1 and TRBJ2-7; 10 bases agree with TRBD1. Germline CDR1 reads DFQATT; CDR2 reads SNEGSKA (reference sequence). This CDR3 is built from 13 residues. V lost 4 bases to trimming and J lost 5 bases; unmatched junction nucleotides: 5. The CDR3 bases are TGCAGTGCTACCGGGACAGGGGTGGACGAGCAGTACTTC. Translated: CSATGTGVDEQYF.

In its sample, this clonotype was seen a few times. The rearrangement links TRBV21-1 to TRBJ2-1; the table's TRBD2 call for D was not verified on the DNA. TRBV21-1 is deemed a pseudogene. This CDR3 comprises 18 residues. The CDR3 reads CASSKGKRAGVEIDEQFF. In nucleotides, the CDR3 is TGTGCCAGCAGCAAAGGAAAGAGGGCGGGAGTCGAGATAGATGAGCAGTTCTTC.

This clonotype appeared many times. The chain has TRBV24-1 and TRBJ2-3, with TRBD2 identical over 8 bases. V dropped 5 bases and J dropped 1; count of bases not matched to a gene: 4. Germline V lookup: CDR1 KGHDR, CDR2 SFDVKD. The CDR3 loop spans 15 amino acids. This CDR3 is CATSVAGGGTDTQYF. The CDR3 DNA is TGTGCCACCAGTGTTGCCGGGGGGGGCACAGATACGCAGTATTTT.

The V gene is TRBV20-1, the J gene TRBJ1-3; D possibly corresponds to TRBD1 (5 bases). V lost 5 bases and J 0 bases, leaving 14 bases between the germline ends. The germline V gene encodes CDR1 DFQATT and CDR2 SNEGSKA (reference sequence). The CDR3 length is 15 residues. The chain's CDR3 is CSALGGSSSGNTIYF. Written as DNA, the CDR3 is TGCAGTGCTCTGGGGGGGAGCTCCTCTGGAAACACCATATATTTT.

The chain employs TRBV10-2 and TRBJ2-5; TRBD1 matches 8 bases. The DNA end is more similar to TRBJ2-1, so the J call may be wrong. CDR1 is WSHSY and CDR2 is SAAADI in the germline V gene. This CDR3 contains 15 residues. The chain's CDR3 is CASRLRDRLSNEQFF. The CDR3 DNA reads as TGCGCCAGCAGGCTCCGGGACAGGTTAAGCAATGAGCAGTTCTTC.

This rearrangement joins TRBV18 to TRBJ2-5; the D gene is possibly TRBD2 (5 bases). The germline V and J ends were trimmed by 4 bases and 5 bases, with 20 bases remaining between them. CDR3 length equals 16 residues. The V gene's germline CDR1 is KGHSH and CDR2 LQKENI. This chain's CDR3 is CASSRGASQNGETQYF. CDR3 coding DNA: TGTGCCAGCTCACGGGGAGCCTCCCAAAATGGTGAGACCCAGTACTTC.

Concerning this clonotype itself: At one boundary the junction diverges from the germline segment, which might be a read error. The chain recombines TRBV20-1 with TRBJ1-6; possibly TRBD1 for D (6 bases). The germline V gene has CDR1 DFQATT and CDR2 SNEGSKA (reference sequence). This CDR3 is 15 amino acids long. The CDR3 nucleotides are TGCAGTACTAGACGACAGGCCTCCTATAATTCACCCCTCCACTTT. It translates to CSTRRQASYNSPLHF.

This chain joins TRBV6-6 and TRBJ2-5, with no clear D. The J call may be in error: the DNA end matches TRBJ2-1 better. The CDR3 covers 12 residues. Germline CDR1 is MNHNY and CDR2 is SVGAGI (reference sequence). The CDR3 DNA sequence: TGTGCCAGCAGTTACATTGACAATGAGCAGTTCTTC. Translated, it gives CASSYIDNEQFF.

This clonotype was counted at least ten times. The chain carries TRBV6-6 and TRBJ2-3, with 10 bases that match TRBD2. The CDR3 extends over 15 amino acids. J gave up 6 bases and V 2 bases, and 5 bases lay outside the gene matches. In germline, CDR1 is MNHNY, CDR2 SVGAGI (reference sequence). This CDR3 is CASSYPSGSEDTQYF. The CDR3 nucleotides are TGTGCCAGCAGTTACCCTAGCGGGAGTGAGGATACGCAGTATTTT.

This clonotype showed up just once. This chain links TRBV7-2 with TRBJ2-7; 12 bases agree with TRBD2. This CDR3 comprises 15 residues. Trimming cost V 4 bases and J 3 bases; bases outside gene matches: 4. Germline V gene data show CDR1 as SGHTA and CDR2 as FQGNSA. In nucleotides, the CDR3 is TGTGCCAGCAGCTCAGGACTAGCGGGATACTACGAGCAGTACTTC. This encodes CASSSGLAGYYEQYF.

This clonotype was picked up many times. The chain uses TRBV5-1 and TRBJ1-1; D is unresolved. The CDR3 covers 15 residues. Germline V gene sequence: CDR1 SGHRS, CDR2 YFSETQ. The ends were cut back, 4 bases at V and 3 bases at J, with 16 bases in the middle. CDR3 sequence: CASSDQPREDTEAFF. The CDR3 coding sequence is TGCGCCAGCAGCGATCAACCTCGGGAGGACACTGAAGCTTTCTTT.